This T cell receptor beta chain was retrieved from a study of shared clonotypes between healthy human individuals. Germline trimming cut 5 bases from V and 4 bases from J; bases unmatched to any gene: 8. Germline V lookup: CDR1 SEHNR, CDR2 FQNEAQ (reference sequence). The CDR3 contains 15 residues. The assay used deep level. Repertoires were generated with immunoSEQ multiplex PCR, while TCRdb's copy carries only in-frame clones and drops some. The sample shows around 1.9 million clones, 85% to 95% of them seen only once. Naive CD8 cells, CD45RO-negative and positively selected for CCR7, excluded terminally differentiated effector memory CD45RA+ cells.

This TCR was sampled from a man aged 18 to 30 in good health. Some clones in this sample may be carry-over from other donors' samples. This chain links TRBV7-9 with TRBJ1-3; the match to TRBD1 covers 7 bases. The sample taken for sequencing was naive CD8+ T cells from PBMCs. The CDR3 region is CASSGSTGEGNTIYF. The CDR3 DNA reads as TGTGCCAGCAGCGGAAGCACAGGGGAAGGAAACACCATATATTTT.